The present T cell receptor beta chain was sequenced within a study of T-cell reconstitution after alpha-beta-depleted transplantation in children (dated by TCRdb to the mid-2010s). A note on the overall study: The study quantitatively tracked T-cell immune reconstitution after TCRalphabeta/CD19-depleted allogeneic hematopoietic cell transplantation in children using TCR repertoire profiling.

For this clonotype: Its antigen remains unidentified. The sample holds no much larger clone one base away, and base qualities are not on file.

Libraries were made using PCR. For sequencing, an Illumina HiSeq 2500 was employed. TCR library preparation used molecular barcoding, with unique molecular identifiers applied to normalize quantification of the TCRbeta repertoire. Clones were called with MiXCR by TCRdb after fastp trimmed the public reads at Q25, and only in-frame beta chains were retained. CDR3 protein sequences are deduplicated, and each keeps its most common genes and DNA. The sample table holds about 370,000 distinct CDR3 sequences, of which 20% were seen once. The ten largest clones add up to around 3.9% of the sample. V is shortened by 0 bases, J by 4 bases, and the region joining them spans 6 bases. CDR1 is given as KGHDR and CDR2 as SFDVKD, both from the germline V gene. The CDR3 has 14 amino acids, counting the end cysteine and phenylalanine. Only the CDR3 DNA is retained, 42 bases long and in frame from the first base.

Recombination linked TRBV24-1 to TRBJ2-1; no D gene call is confident. This receptor was identified in a human donor who donated a stem cell graft to a child with acute myeloid leukemia. Material: PBMCs from the stem cell graft donor, obtained from the stem cell graft. The DNA is TGTGCCACCAGTGATTTGCGCCAGTACAATGAGCAGTTCTTC. This translates into CATSDLRQYNEQFF.